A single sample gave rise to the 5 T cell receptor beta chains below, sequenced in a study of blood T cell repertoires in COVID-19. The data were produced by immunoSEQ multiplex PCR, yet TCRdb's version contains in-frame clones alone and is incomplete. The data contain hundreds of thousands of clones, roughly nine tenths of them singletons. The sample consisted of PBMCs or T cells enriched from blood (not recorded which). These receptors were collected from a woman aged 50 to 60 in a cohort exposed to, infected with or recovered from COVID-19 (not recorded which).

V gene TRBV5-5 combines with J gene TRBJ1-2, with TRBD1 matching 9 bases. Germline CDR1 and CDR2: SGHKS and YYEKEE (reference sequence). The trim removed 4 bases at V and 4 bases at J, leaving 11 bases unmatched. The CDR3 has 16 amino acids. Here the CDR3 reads CASSPGAGQGSYGYTF. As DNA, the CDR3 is TGTGCCAGCAGCCCTGGTGCGGGACAGGGTTCCTATGGCTACACCTTC.

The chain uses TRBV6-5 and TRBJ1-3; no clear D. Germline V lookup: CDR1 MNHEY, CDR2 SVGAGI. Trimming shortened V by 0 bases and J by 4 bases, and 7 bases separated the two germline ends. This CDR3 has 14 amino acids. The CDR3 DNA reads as TGTGCCAGCAGTTACTCGTCAGCGGGAAACACCATATATTTT. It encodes CASSYSSAGNTIYF.

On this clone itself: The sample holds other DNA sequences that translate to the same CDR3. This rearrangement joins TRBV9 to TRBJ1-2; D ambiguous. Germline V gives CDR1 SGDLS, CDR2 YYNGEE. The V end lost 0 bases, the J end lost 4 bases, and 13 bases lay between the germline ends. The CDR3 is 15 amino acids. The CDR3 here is CASSVDRMAFYGYTF. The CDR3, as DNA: TGTGCCAGCAGCGTAGACCGCATGGCTTTCTATGGCTACACCTTC.

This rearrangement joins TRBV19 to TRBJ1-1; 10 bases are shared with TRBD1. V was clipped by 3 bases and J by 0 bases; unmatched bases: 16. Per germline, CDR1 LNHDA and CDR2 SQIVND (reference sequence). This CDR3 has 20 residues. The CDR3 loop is CASSIRELPGQGLLNTEAFF. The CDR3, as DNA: TGTGCCAGTAGTATCCGGGAACTCCCGGGACAGGGGCTATTGAACACTGAAGCTTTCTTT.

Written as DNA, the CDR3 is TGTGCCAGCAGCCGCGACTGGGAGTATGGCTACACCTTC. Translation: CASSRDWEYGYTF. The chain joins TRBV7-2 to TRBJ1-2; D uncertain. Germline lookup yields CDR1 SGHTA and CDR2 FQGNSA. V was pared by 5 bases and J by 5 bases, with 12 bases between. The CDR3 has 13 residues.